The present T cell receptor beta chain was sequenced within a study of human T cells and chemical hapten exposure. Study-level information: Diphenylcyclopropenone was administered weekly to the scalp of patients throughout the roughly 24-week study.

This clonotype was recorded at least ten times. Its antigen is not known. MiXCR, applied by TCRdb to the RACE reads, yields one record per CDR3 protein. This sample has tens of thousands of distinct CDR3 sequences, with approximately 9% found just once. Described time point: patch test 2, 6 weeks after DPC sensitization. Treatment specified: therapeutic diphenylcyclopropenone sensitization with weekly scalp DPC. Study outcomes and limitations: Alopecia in all donors means immunity may differ from healthy individuals.

V lost 5 bases and J 7 bases, leaving 11 bases between the germline ends. Per germline, CDR1 SGHVS and CDR2 FQNEAQ. There are 12 residues in the CDR3. This chain joins TRBV7-8 and TRBJ1-1, with D perhaps matching TRBD1 (5 bases). This sequence originates from a woman aged 45-65 years with alopecia areata. Some clones in this sample may be carry-over from other donors' samples. Source: whole blood, taken in connection with sensitization to the hapten diphenylcyclopropenone (DPC). CDR3 sequence reads: CASSTRQSEAFF. For the CDR3, the DNA is TGTGCCAGCAGCACCCGACAGAGTGAAGCTTTCTTT.